This TCR beta chain was sequenced during a study of metastatic and nonmetastatic thyroid tumors. Under the authors' procedure: To classify distant metastasis in papillary thyroid cancer, a model was built from CDR3 differences across clinicopathological groups. MiXCR re-clonotyped the PCR reads for TCRdb. Clone size and V and J calls follow TCRdb, not the original study. The sample comprises about 92,000 clones, about 15% of which are singletons, and just over 3.5% rests with the top ten. About this clone itself: Germline is not matched at one junction end, which may reflect a read error.

The CDR3 loop spans 12 amino acids. The germline CDR1 and CDR2 sequences are DFQATT and SNEGSKA (reference sequence). Patients had received no treatment of any kind before thyroid surgery. The sequencing sample was made of blood. The chain links TRBV20-1 to TRBJ2-5, with 8 bases matching TRBD1. This clonotype originated in a female donor with papillary thyroid cancer or a benign thyroid nodule (not recorded which). Some clones in this sample may be carry-over from other donors' samples. CDR3 DNA sequence: TGCAGTGTCACCGACAGGGGAGAGACCCATTACTTC. Amino acid sequence: CSVTDRGETHYF.